Listed here are 11 T cell receptor beta chains from one sample, sequenced in a study of blood T cell repertoires in COVID-19. TCRdb's copy holds only in-frame clones and misses some; the assay was immunoSEQ multiplex PCR. The sample lists about 220,000 clones; 80% to 90% were seen once. The sample taken for sequencing was PBMCs or T cells enriched from blood (not recorded which). The receptors were sampled from a woman under 30 in a cohort exposed to, infected with or recovered from COVID-19 (not recorded which).

The gene calls are TRBV19 and TRBJ1-2; D is unclear. V dropped 5 bases and J dropped 7 bases, with 14 bases sitting between them. This CDR3 has 13 residues. The germline gives CDR1 LNHDA, CDR2 SQIVND (reference sequence). The DNA of the CDR3 is TGTGCCAGTAGTCAGGAGGCGGTGGCTGGCTACACCTTC. Its translation is CASSQEAVAGYTF.

The chain employs TRBV27 and TRBJ1-4; TRBD1 aligns across 12 bases. The length of the CDR3 is 18 residues. J gave up 7 bases and V 1 base, and 10 bases lay outside the gene matches. Germline V gene data show CDR1 as MNHEY and CDR2 as SMNVEV (reference sequence). The CDR3 DNA is TGTGCCAGCAGTTTATTACCGGGACAGGGGGCGCAGGGTGAAAAACTGTTTTTT. This encodes CASSLLPGQGAQGEKLFF. The entire variable domain, with the rest obtained from reference TRBV27 and TRBJ1-4, is as follows: EAQVTQNPRYLITVTGKKLTVTCSQNMNHEYMSWYRQDPGLGLRQIYYSMNVEVTDKGDVPEGYKVSRKEKRNFPLILESPSPNQTSLYFCASSLLPGQGAQGEKLFFGSGTQLSVL.

This chain uses TRBV6-1 with TRBJ1-3, with a tentative D call TRBD1 (6 bases). V dropped 4 bases and J dropped 0 bases, with 13 bases sitting between them. The CDR3 loop spans 16 amino acids. Germline CDR1 and CDR2: MNHNS and SASEGT. The CDR3 region is CASSGDRRISGNTIYF. The CDR3 region has the DNA TGTGCCAGCAGTGGAGACAGGCGGATCTCTGGAAACACCATATATTTT.

Only one count was recorded for this clone. The gene calls are TRBV19 and TRBJ2-3, with TRBD2 matching 10 bases. The CDR3 extends over 19 amino acids. The V segment lost 4 bases and the J segment 2 bases; nucleotides outside the gene matches: 15. Germline V gene sequence: CDR1 LNHDA, CDR2 SQIVND (reference sequence). The CDR3: CASSTKTWASGSHTDTQYF. CDR3 nucleotide sequence: TGTGCCAGTAGTACGAAAACCTGGGCTAGCGGGAGTCACACAGATACGCAGTATTTT.

The CDR3 region is CASSERGGYGYTF. CDR3 in DNA: TGTGCCAGCAGTGAAAGGGGGGGCTATGGCTACACCTTC. This chain uses TRBV6-1 with TRBJ1-2; the D gene is possibly TRBD1 (6 bases). Looked up from germline, CDR1 is MNHNS and CDR2 is SASEGT. CDR3 length: 13 amino acids. Trimming took off 2 bases at V and 4 bases at J, with 8 bases between the two ends.

The V call is TRBV30, the J call TRBJ1-2, with TRBD1 as a possible D gene (5 bases). V was cut by 4 bases and J by 1 base, with 10 bases left in between. The CDR3 is 13 amino acids. CDR1 and CDR2 from the germline V gene are GTSNPN and SVGIG (reference sequence). The CDR3 DNA reads as TGTGCCTGGACCGTACAGGTTAACTATGGCTACACCTTC. Its translation is CAWTVQVNYGYTF.

CDR3: CASSPVPGGSGTQYF. The CDR3 bases are TGCGCCAGCAGCCCAGTCCCAGGGGGGTCGGGGACCCAGTACTTC. The rearrangement joins TRBV5-1 to TRBJ2-5, with D possibly TRBD1 on 7 matching bases. The ends were cut back, 4 bases at V and 7 bases at J, with 20 bases in the middle. The germline gives CDR1 SGHRS, CDR2 YFSETQ. CDR3 length equals 15 residues.

CDR3 residues: CASSVGAGGHQTYNEQFF. The CDR3, as DNA: TGTGCCAGCAGCGTAGGTGCGGGAGGGCACCAAACCTACAATGAGCAGTTCTTC. The genes are TRBV9 and TRBJ2-1; TRBD2 agrees at 9 bases. The CDR3 is 18 amino acids. The V gene end was trimmed by 0 bases and the J gene end by 2 bases; junction bases not matched to a gene: 9. Germline lookup yields CDR1 SGDLS and CDR2 YYNGEE.

J is TRBJ1-1 and V is TRBV5-3; D not resolved. TRBV5-3 is an ORF, with its function uncertain. The CDR3 consists of 18 residues. V lost 4 bases to trimming and J lost 2 bases, with 24 bases between them. CDR3 residues: CARSPNGRPLRRNTEAFF. Written as DNA, the CDR3 is TGTGCCAGAAGCCCCAACGGTCGCCCACTCCGTCGTAACACTGAAGCTTTCTTT.

The chain links TRBV7-9 to TRBJ2-1; D gene uncertain. CDR3 length: 12 amino acids. The ends were cut back, 5 bases at V and 10 bases at J, with 12 bases in the middle. Germline values: CDR1 SEHNR, CDR2 FQNEAQ (reference sequence). The CDR3 here is CASSREFEEQFF. In DNA, the CDR3 is TGTGCCAGCAGCCGAGAATTTGAGGAGCAGTTCTTC.

The V call is TRBV9, the J call TRBJ2-6, with D possibly being TRBD1 (6 bases). Deletions cut 3 bases from V and 0 bases from J, with 13 bases between. In germline, CDR1 is SGDLS, CDR2 YYNGEE. This CDR3 is built from 17 residues. CDR3 sequence reads: CASSGGDTHSGANVLTF. CDR3 sequence (DNA): TGTGCCAGCAGCGGAGGGGACACCCACTCTGGGGCCAACGTCCTGACTTTC.